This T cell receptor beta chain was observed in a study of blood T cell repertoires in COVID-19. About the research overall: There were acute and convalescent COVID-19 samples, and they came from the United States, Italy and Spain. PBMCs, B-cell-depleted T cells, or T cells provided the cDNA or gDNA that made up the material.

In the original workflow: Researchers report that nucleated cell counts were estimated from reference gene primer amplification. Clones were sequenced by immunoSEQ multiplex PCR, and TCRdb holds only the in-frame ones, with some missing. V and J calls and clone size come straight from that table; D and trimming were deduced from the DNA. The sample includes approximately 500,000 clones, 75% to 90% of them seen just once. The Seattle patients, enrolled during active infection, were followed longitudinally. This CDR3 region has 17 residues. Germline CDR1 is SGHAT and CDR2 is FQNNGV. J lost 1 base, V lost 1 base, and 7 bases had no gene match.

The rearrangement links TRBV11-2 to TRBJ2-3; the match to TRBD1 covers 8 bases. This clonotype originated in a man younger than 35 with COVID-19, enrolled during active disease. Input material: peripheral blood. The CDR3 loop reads CASSLGRTGSGTDTQYF. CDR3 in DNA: TGTGCCAGCAGCTTAGGTCGGACAGGGTCGGGCACAGATACGCAGTATTTT.